These 10 T cell receptor beta chains were sequenced from one sample in a study of control samples from healthy donors and cancer patients (dated by TCRdb to about 2020). Library method: the immunoSEQ multiplex PCR assay. This immuneACCESS table, as held by TCRdb, lists in-frame sequences with V and J called but not all clones. Of the missing ones, under half trace to an unresolved V gene in checked studies; the others have no known cause. The sample table gives about 210,000 clones. The ten top clones hold roughly 2.2% of the sample. The specimen was blood. These TCRs come from a woman in her 30s in good health.

The J gene is TRBJ1-6, the V gene TRBV2, with TRBD1 as a possible D gene (6 bases). Germline CDR1 is SNHLY and CDR2 is FYNNEI. The CDR3 runs 15 residues. Trimming took 5 bases from V and 5 from J, leaving 13 bases between them. DNA for the CDR3: TGTGCCAGCAGTCCCAGACAGGTGGATAATTCACCCCTCCACTTT. Its translation: CASSPRQVDNSPLHF.

Comment on this clone: Other DNA sequences from this sample encode an identical CDR3 as well. This chain links TRBV5-4 with TRBJ1-1; D is unclear. Germline V gives CDR1 SGHNT, CDR2 YYREEE (reference sequence). The CDR3 sequence is 12 residues long. V gave up 4 bases and J gave up 4 bases, with 8 bases separating them. CDR3 coding DNA: TGTGCCAGCAGCCCCACGGGCACTGAAGCTTTCTTT. Amino acids: CASSPTGTEAFF.

The chain couples TRBV6-6 to TRBJ1-1; no definite D call. CDR1 and CDR2 from the germline V gene are MNHNY and SVGAGI (reference sequence). V dropped 4 bases and J dropped 2 bases, with 14 bases sitting between them. The length of the CDR3 is 15 residues. CDR3 nucleotide sequence: TGTGCCAGCAGTTCGAAGGACGGAGTTAACACTGAAGCTTTCTTT. Protein product: CASSSKDGVNTEAFF.

The V and J genes are TRBV28 and TRBJ1-2, with D unclear. The CDR3 length is 14 residues. Germline CDR1 MDHEN, CDR2 SYDVKM. V was clipped by 6 bases and J by 10 bases, with 21 bases between them. CDR3 in DNA: TGTGCCAGCAGGACCACCGCGGGGAGGGCTCTCTACACCTTC. This gives the protein CASRTTAGRALYTF.

J is TRBJ2-5 and V is TRBV29-1; a weak D match, TRBD1 (6 bases). The V end was cut by 1 base, the J end by 2 bases, with 14 bases between. The CDR3 spans 15 residues. Germline CDR1 and CDR2: SQVTM and ANQGSEA. This chain's CDR3 is CSVEAWAGAQETQYF. CDR3 coding DNA: TGCAGCGTTGAAGCTTGGGCAGGGGCGCAAGAGACCCAGTACTTC. Together with reference TRBV29-1 and TRBJ2-5, the CDR3 gives the full variable domain: SAVISQKPSRDICQRGTSLTIQCQVDSQVTMMFWYRQQPGQSLTLIATANQGSEATYESGFVIDKFPISRPNLTFSTLTVSNMSPEDSSIYLCSVEAWAGAQETQYFGPGTRLLVL.

V gene TRBV5-1 combines with J gene TRBJ2-7, with D maybe TRBD1 (6 bases). Germline assignment: CDR1 SGHRS and CDR2 YFSETQ. This CDR3 comprises 13 residues. V gave up 4 bases and J gave up 2 bases, with 10 bases separating them. This chain's CDR3 is CASSRDKPYEQYF. CDR3 nucleotide sequence: TGCGCCAGCAGCCGGGACAAACCCTACGAGCAGTACTTC.

The rearrangement joins TRBV7-9 to TRBJ1-2; D not certain. Germline CDR1 and CDR2: SEHNR and FQNEAQ (reference sequence). The CDR3 length is 16 residues. V lost 4 bases, J lost 0 bases, and 15 bases lay in between. CDR3 nucleotide sequence: TGTGCCAGCAGCTCACGGGGAGGGATTTCTAACTATGGCTACACCTTC. Translated: CASSSRGGISNYGYTF. Filled out from reference TRBV7-9 and TRBJ1-2, the complete variable domain reads DTGVSQNPRHKITKRGQNVTFRCDPISEHNRLYWYRQTLGQGPEFLTYFQNEAQLEKSRLLSDRFSAERPKGSFSTLEIQRTEQGDSAMYLCASSSRGGISNYGYTFGSGTRLTVV.

The V call is TRBV4-1, the J call TRBJ1-1, with 7 positions matching TRBD1. V was pared by 5 bases and J by 0 bases, with 9 bases of the junction left unmatched. The germline gives CDR1 MGHRA, CDR2 YSYEKL. The CDR3 loop spans 16 amino acids. The CDR3: CASSNRGQAMNTEAFF. CDR3 in DNA: TGCGCCAGCAGCAACAGGGGCCAGGCGATGAACACTGAAGCTTTCTTT.

J is TRBJ1-2 and V is TRBV5-1, with 7 bases identical to TRBD1. The CDR3 totals 14 residues. V was clipped by 4 bases and J by 2 bases; unmatched bases: 5. CDR1 and CDR2 from the germline V gene are SGHRS and YFSETQ. The CDR3: CASSPKGQNYGYTF. The DNA for the CDR3 is TGCGCCAGCAGCCCGAAGGGACAGAACTATGGCTACACCTTC.

This rearrangement joins TRBV27 to TRBJ2-1, with TRBD2 identical over 9 bases. Per germline, CDR1 MNHEY and CDR2 SMNVEV (reference sequence). V shed 2 bases, J shed 2 bases, and the junction held 1 base outside the gene matches. CDR3 length: 15 amino acids. The CDR3 coding sequence is TGTGCCAGCAGTTTAGCGGGGGGGGCCTACAATGAGCAGTTCTTC. Translation: CASSLAGGAYNEQFF.